The next 4 T cell receptor beta chains were all read from a single sample in a study of cytomegalovirus exposure and HLA in healthy donors. The repertoire was sequenced with immunoSEQ multiplex PCR; TCRdb's copy has only in-frame clones and lacks some. The data contain about 200,000 clones, 86% of them singletons. Sequencing was done on a sample of PBMCs. The receptors stem from a woman between 18 and 29 years old in good health and CMV-seronegative.

This clone was picked up a small number of times. V is TRBV5-1 and J is TRBJ2-7; weak D call: TRBD1 (5 bases). The CDR3 extends over 14 amino acids. V lost 0 bases and J 3 bases, leaving 10 bases between the germline ends. Germline V gene data show CDR1 as SGHRS and CDR2 as YFSETQ. CDR3 bases: TGCGCCAGCAGCTTGGACGCCAGGGACTACGAGCAGTACTTC. This gives the protein CASSLDARDYEQYF.

The chain uses TRBV27 and TRBJ2-3, with D hard to call. CDR3 length equals 14 residues. V was shortened by 2 bases and J by 4 bases, with 10 bases between the two germline ends. The germline V gene encodes CDR1 MNHEY and CDR2 SMNVEV (reference sequence). In nucleotides, the CDR3 is TGTGCCAGCAGTTTACTACCTCCCCCAGATACGCAGTATTTT. Its translation: CASSLLPPPDTQYF.

This chain joins TRBV19 and TRBJ2-2; TRBD1 matches 10 bases. In germline, CDR1 is LNHDA, CDR2 SQIVND (reference sequence). The CDR3 spans 13 residues. Trimming cost V 6 bases and J 7 bases; bases outside gene matches: 2. Here the CDR3 DNA reads TGTGCCAGTAGACGGACAGGGGGCGGGGAGCTGTTTTTT. Amino acids: CASRRTGGGELFF.

The chain joins TRBV4-1 to TRBJ2-4; 9 bases map to TRBD1. V shed 3 bases and J 1 base; nucleotides not matched to a gene: 13. From germline, CDR1 is MGHRA and CDR2 YSYEKL. The CDR3 is 19 amino acids. This chain's CDR3 is CASSQGGQGPDSAKNIQYF. Written as DNA, the CDR3 is TGCGCCAGCAGCCAGGGGGGACAGGGTCCGGACTCGGCCAAAAACATTCAGTACTTC.